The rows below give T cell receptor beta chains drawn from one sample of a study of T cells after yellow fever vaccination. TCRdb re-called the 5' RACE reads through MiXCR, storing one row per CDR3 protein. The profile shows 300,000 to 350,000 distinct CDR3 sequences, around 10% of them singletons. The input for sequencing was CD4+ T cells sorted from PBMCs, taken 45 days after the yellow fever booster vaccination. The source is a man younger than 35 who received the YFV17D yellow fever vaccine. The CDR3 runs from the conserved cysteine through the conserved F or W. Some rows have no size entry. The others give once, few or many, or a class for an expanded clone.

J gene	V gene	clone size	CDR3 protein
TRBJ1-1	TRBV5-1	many	CASSSTGAYPEAFF
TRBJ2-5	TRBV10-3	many	CATSEGEETQYF
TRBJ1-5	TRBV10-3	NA	CAISRDGNNQPQHF
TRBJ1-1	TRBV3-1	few	CASSQEGVQAFF
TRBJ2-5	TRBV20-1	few	CSASDRAPGETQYF
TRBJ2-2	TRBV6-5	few	CASLESGELFF
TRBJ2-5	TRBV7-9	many	CASSRGDQETQYF
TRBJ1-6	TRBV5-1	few	CASSLAGADRSPLHF
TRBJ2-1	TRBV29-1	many	CSVDPAGEYRKFF
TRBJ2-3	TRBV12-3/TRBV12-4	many	CASTLTASTDTQYF
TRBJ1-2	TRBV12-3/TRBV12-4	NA	CASSLGLTTRGYTF
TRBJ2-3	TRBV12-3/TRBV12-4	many	CASRSGLGTDTQYF
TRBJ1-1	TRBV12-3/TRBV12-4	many	CASSFLQGGEAFF
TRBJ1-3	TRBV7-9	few	CASSPTAGGNTIYF
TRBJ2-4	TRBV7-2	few	CASSLVGTSIIQYF
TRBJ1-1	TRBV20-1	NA	CSAQRGQQNTEAFF
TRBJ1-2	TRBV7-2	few	CASSLVQGGLRGGYTF
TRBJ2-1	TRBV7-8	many	CASSLALAATINEQFF
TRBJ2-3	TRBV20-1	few	CSALGHLSTDTQYF
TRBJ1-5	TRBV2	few	CASRGDRGLSNQPQHF
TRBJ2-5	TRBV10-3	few	CAISELARETQYF
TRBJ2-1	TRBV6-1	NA	CASSEESGGYNEQFF